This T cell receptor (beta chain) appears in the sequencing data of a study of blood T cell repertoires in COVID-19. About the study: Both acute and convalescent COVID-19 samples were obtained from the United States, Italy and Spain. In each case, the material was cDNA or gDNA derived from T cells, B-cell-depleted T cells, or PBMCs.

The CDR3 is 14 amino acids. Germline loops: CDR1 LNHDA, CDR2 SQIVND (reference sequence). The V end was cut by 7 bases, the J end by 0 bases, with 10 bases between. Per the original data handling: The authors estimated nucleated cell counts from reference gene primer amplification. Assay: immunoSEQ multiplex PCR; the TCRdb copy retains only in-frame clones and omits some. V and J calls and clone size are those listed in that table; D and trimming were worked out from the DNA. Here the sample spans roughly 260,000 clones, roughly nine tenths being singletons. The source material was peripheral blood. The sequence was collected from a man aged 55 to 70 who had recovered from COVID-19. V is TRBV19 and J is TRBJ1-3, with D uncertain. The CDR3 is CASTAISSGNTIYF. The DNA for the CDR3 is TGTGCCAGTACCGCAATTAGCTCTGGAAACACCATATATTTT.